This T cell receptor (beta chain) was observed in a study of blood T cell repertoires in COVID-19. Study-level information: Italy, Spain and the United States were the sources of the convalescent and acute COVID-19 samples. T cells, B-cell-depleted T cells, or PBMCs provided the cDNA or gDNA that served as material.

V lost 6 bases and J 2 bases, leaving 16 bases between the germline ends. The CDR3 is 16 residues long. Germline CDR1 KGHSH, CDR2 LQKENI. In the authors' methods: Reference gene primer amplification gave nucleated cell count estimates. This table comes from immunoSEQ multiplex PCR, and its TCRdb copy is limited to in-frame clones, with some not included. V, J and clone size are those of that table, while D and trimming were read from the DNA. The sample has over 200,000 clones; about four fifths are singletons. The V gene is TRBV18, the J gene TRBJ2-2; the D gene is possibly TRBD2 (6 bases). Input material: peripheral blood. The source is an elderly man with acute or convalescent COVID-19. The CDR3: CASSSSGPGNTGELFF. The CDR3 nucleotides are TGTGCCAGCTCGTCGAGCGGGCCAGGAAACACCGGGGAGCTGTTTTTT.